A selection of T cell receptor beta chains follows, all from one sample in a study of shared clonotypes between healthy human individuals. Libraries were prepared by immunoSEQ multiplex PCR; TCRdb keeps only in-frame clonotypes and omits some of them. The sample lists about 2.1 million clones; 90% to 95% were seen once. The sequencing input was naive CD8+ T cells from PBMCs. Source of these receptors: a man aged 18 to 35 in good health. Some clones in this sample may be carry-over from other donors' samples. Each CDR3 is given with its conserved first and last residue. The D gene is left open where the match is weak. Clone sizes are given selectively: once, few, many, or a class where the clone is expanded.

TGTGCCAGCAGCGTAACGGTGGACGAGCAGTACTTC | CASSVTVDEQYF | 12 | TRBJ2-7 | NA | NA | TRBV7-9
TGCAGCGTTGTAGTAGGCAACACCGGGGAGCTGTTTTTT | CSVVVGNTGELFF | 13 | TRBJ2-2 | NA | NA | TRBV29-1
TGTGCCAGTAGGAACCGGGACAGGGGGCTCTACGAGCAGTACTTC | CASRNRDRGLYEQYF | 15 | TRBJ2-7 | NA | TRBD1 | TRBV19
TGTGCCGCCGGCTCGGGAGGATACGAGCAGTACTTC | CAAGSGGYEQYF | 12 | TRBJ2-7 | once | TRBD2 | TRBV7-9
TGTGCCAGCAGCGATACCCTGGGGAACACTGAAGCTTTCTTT | CASSDTLGNTEAFF | 14 | TRBJ1-1 | few | NA | TRBV5-4
TGTGCCAGCAGTTACCTCAGGGGAGGTCAGCCCCAGCATTTT | CASSYLRGGQPQHF | 14 | TRBJ1-5 | NA | NA | TRBV6-5
TGTGCCAGCAGCGCGGAGGACCGCCCGAAGGCTTTCTTT | CASSAEDRPKAFF | 13 | TRBJ1-1 | NA | NA | TRBV9
TGTGCCAGCAGTTTGGGGCAGAACTATGGCTACACCTTC | CASSLGQNYGYTF | 13 | TRBJ1-2 | NA | NA | TRBV28
TGTGCCAGCCTAGACCGAAATACGCAGTATTTT | CASLDRNTQYF | 11 | TRBJ2-3 | NA | NA | TRBV2
TGTGCCACCAGCAGAGATTTGTTCGGGAACACTGAAGCTTTCTTT | CATSRDLFGNTEAFF | 15 | TRBJ1-1 | few | NA | TRBV15
TGTGCCAGCAGTGTGGTCGGGAGCTCCTACAATGAGCAGTTCTTC | CASSVVGSSYNEQFF | 15 | TRBJ2-1 | NA | NA | TRBV25-1
TGTGCCAGCAGTTACGGGGGATGGTACGAGCAGTACTTC | CASSYGGWYEQYF | 13 | TRBJ2-7 | NA | NA | TRBV6-6
TGTGCCAGCAGTTACCCCCAGGGACAGGGGAACACTGAAGCTTTCTTT | CASSYPQGQGNTEAFF | 16 | TRBJ1-1 | NA | TRBD1 | TRBV6-6
TGCGCCAGCAGCCAAGCGAGGCTAGCGGGAGCAGATACGCAGTATTTT | CASSQARLAGADTQYF | 16 | TRBJ2-3 | NA | TRBD2 | TRBV4-1
TGTGCCAGCAACCGACTGGGGACGGACAATCAGCCCCAGCATTTT | CASNRLGTDNQPQHF | 15 | TRBJ1-5 | NA | NA | TRBV28
TGTGCCAGCGCCGAGGGGGCACCTGGAAACACCATATATTTT | CASAEGAPGNTIYF | 14 | TRBJ1-3 | NA | TRBD1 | TRBV4-2
TGTGCCAGCAGTCCCTACGGAATCCAAGAGACCCAGTACTTC | CASSPYGIQETQYF | 14 | TRBJ2-5 | NA | NA | TRBV27
TGTGCCACCAGCAGAGCGCGAAGTCTGCCAGACACTGAAGCTTTCTTT | CATSRARSLPDTEAFF | 16 | TRBJ1-1 | NA | NA | TRBV15
TGTGCCAGCAGCTCAAGTAGCGGGAGAAGCCCCTACGAGCAGTACTTC | CASSSSSGRSPYEQYF | 16 | TRBJ2-7 | NA | TRBD2 | TRBV7-9
TGTGCCAGCAGTTTGGTGCGCACCGGGGAGCTGTTTTTT | CASSLVRTGELFF | 13 | TRBJ2-2 | NA | NA | TRBV27
TGCGCCAGCAGGGGGATCGGGGGCGGCCCTGAAGCTTTCTTT | CASRGIGGGPEAFF | 14 | TRBJ1-1 | NA | NA | TRBV4-1
TGTGCCAGCAGTTTTGGGCGGGTCCTCTACGAGCAGTACTTC | CASSFGRVLYEQYF | 14 | TRBJ2-7 | NA | NA | TRBV27
TGTGCCACATATCCCAGTGCCGGAGTCGACGAGCAGTACTTC | CATYPSAGVDEQYF | 14 | TRBJ2-7 | once | NA | TRBV6-1
TGTGCCAGCAGTTTAAAGGGACGGGGGAACTATGGCTACACCTTC | CASSLKGRGNYGYTF | 15 | TRBJ1-2 | NA | NA | TRBV27
TGTGCCAGCAGCTTAGCAGGGTATGGGACAGGCTACGAGCAGTACTTC | CASSLAGYGTGYEQYF | 16 | TRBJ2-7 | NA | TRBD1 | TRBV7-9
TGTGCCAGCAGTGAGGGTTCTGGGGGCTCCTACGAGCAGTACTTC | CASSEGSGGSYEQYF | 15 | TRBJ2-7 | NA | NA | TRBV2
TGTGCCAGCAGTGGACTAGCGGGAGATGAAGATACGCAGTATTTT | CASSGLAGDEDTQYF | 15 | TRBJ2-3 | NA | TRBD2 | TRBV2
TGTGCCAGCAGGGACCAGGGGAGCAATCAGCCCCAGCATTTT | CASRDQGSNQPQHF | 14 | TRBJ1-5 | NA | NA | TRBV28
TGCAGCGTTGAAGGGGGGAGGGCTAGTCAAGAGACCCAGTACTTC | CSVEGGRASQETQYF | 15 | TRBJ2-5 | NA | TRBD2 | TRBV29-1
TGTGCCAGCAGCATAGGACAGGGGACCGGAGAGACCCAGTACTTC | CASSIGQGTGETQYF | 15 | TRBJ2-5 | NA | TRBD1 | TRBV9
TGCGCCAGCAGCCCCGCGGAAGCGGGAGTCGACACCGGGGAGCTGTTTTTT | CASSPAEAGVDTGELFF | 17 | TRBJ2-2 | NA | TRBD2 | TRBV5-1
TGCGCCAGCAGCCTCGGATGGGCGGGACCCCCGGAAGAGACCCAGTACTTC | CASSLGWAGPPEETQYF | 17 | TRBJ2-5 | NA | NA | TRBV4-1